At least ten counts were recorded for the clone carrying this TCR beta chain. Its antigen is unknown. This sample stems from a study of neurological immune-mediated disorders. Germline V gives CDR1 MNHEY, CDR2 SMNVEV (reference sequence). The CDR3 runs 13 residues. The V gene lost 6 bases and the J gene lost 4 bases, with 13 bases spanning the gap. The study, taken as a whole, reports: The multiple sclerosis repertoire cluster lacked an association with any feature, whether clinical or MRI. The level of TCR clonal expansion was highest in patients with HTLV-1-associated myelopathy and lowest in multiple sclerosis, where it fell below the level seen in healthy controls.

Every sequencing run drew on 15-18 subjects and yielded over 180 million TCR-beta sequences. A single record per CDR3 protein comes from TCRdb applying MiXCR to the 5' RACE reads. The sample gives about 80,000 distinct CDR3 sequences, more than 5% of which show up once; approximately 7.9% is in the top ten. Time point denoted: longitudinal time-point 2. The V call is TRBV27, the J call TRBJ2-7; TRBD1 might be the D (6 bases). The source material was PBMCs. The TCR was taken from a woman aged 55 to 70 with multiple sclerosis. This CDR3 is CASRTDRTYEQYF. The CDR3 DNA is TGTGCCAGCAGGACCGACAGGACGTACGAGCAGTACTTC.